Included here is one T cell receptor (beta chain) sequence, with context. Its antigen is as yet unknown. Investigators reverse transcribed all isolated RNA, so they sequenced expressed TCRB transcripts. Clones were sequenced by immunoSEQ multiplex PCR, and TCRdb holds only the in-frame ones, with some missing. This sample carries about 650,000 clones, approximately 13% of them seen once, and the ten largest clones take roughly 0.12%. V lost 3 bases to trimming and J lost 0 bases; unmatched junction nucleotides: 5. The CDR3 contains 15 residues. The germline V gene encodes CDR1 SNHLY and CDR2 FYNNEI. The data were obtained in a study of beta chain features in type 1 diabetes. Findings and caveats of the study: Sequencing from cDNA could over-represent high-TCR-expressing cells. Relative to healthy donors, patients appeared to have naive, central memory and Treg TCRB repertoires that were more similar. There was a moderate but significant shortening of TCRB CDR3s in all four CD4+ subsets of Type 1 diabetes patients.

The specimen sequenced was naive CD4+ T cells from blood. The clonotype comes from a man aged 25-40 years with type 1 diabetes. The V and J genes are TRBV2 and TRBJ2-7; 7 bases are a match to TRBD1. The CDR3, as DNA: TGTGCCAGCAGTGAGTGGGACAGCGGCTCCTACGAGCAGTACTTC. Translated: CASSEWDSGSYEQYF.